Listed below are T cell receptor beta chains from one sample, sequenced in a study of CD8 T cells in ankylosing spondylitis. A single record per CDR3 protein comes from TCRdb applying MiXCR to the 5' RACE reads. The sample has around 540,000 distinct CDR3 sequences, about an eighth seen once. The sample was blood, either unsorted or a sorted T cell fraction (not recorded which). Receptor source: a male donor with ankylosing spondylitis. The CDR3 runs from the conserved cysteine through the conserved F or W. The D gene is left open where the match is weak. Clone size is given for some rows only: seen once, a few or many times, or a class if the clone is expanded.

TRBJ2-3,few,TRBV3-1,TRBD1,TGTGCCAGCAGCCAGCGACAGGGAGACACAGATACGCAGTATTTT,CASSQRQGDTDTQYF
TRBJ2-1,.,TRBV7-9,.,TGTGCCAGCAGGCTTCCTCCCGGGCGTAAAGAGGGTGAGCAGTTCTTC,CASRLPPGRKEGEQFF
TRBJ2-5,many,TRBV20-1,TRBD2,TGCAGTGCTGGGGGGGTACAAGAGACCCAGTACTTC,CSAGGVQETQYF
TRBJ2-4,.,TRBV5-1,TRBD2,TGCGCCAGCAGCTCAGGGACTAGCGGCCCCCTAGCCAAAAACATTCAGTACTTC,CASSSGTSGPLAKNIQYF
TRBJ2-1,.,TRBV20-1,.,TGCAGTGCTAGAGATCCCCTAGGCACCTCCAATGAGCAGTTCTTC,CSARDPLGTSNEQFF
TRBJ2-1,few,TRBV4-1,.,TGCGCCAGCAGCCAAGAGGGGGGGACATTGTACAATGAGCAGTTCTTC,CASSQEGGTLYNEQFF
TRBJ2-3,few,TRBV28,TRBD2,TGTGCCAGCATACTTAGCGGGAGGAGCACAGATACGCAGTATTTT,CASILSGRSTDTQYF
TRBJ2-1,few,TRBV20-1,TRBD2,TGCAGTGCTAGATCCAGACTAGCGGGAGGGGTCAATGAGCAGTTCTTC,CSARSRLAGGVNEQFF
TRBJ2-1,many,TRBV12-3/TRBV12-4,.,TGTGCCAGCAGTCACTTGGTCTCCTACAATGAGCAGTTCTTC,CASSHLVSYNEQFF
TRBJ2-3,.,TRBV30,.,TGTGCCTGGGGCCCAAATTTAGATACGCAGTATTTT,CAWGPNLDTQYF
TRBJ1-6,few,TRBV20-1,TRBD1,TGCAGTGCTAGAGTTCACGACGGCAGGGGGTTGAATTCACCCCTCCACTTT,CSARVHDGRGLNSPLHF
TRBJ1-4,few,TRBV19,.,TGTGCCAGTAGTGATCCCCGCCTGCAGGGTGAAAAACTGTTTTTT,CASSDPRLQGEKLFF
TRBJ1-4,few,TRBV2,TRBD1,TGTGCCAGCAGAATACAGGGGGCCGCCGGAGAAAAACTGTTTTTT,CASRIQGAAGEKLFF
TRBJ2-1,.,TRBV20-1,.,TGCAGTGCTAGGCCCACGGAGAAGGTTTTTGAGCAGTTCTTC,CSARPTEKVFEQFF
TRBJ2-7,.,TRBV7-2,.,TGTGCCAGCAGCTTAGGGCCGCCCATATTTAATTACGAGCAGTACTTC,CASSLGPPIFNYEQYF
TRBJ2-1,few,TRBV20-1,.,TGCAGTGCTATCCCCGGGGGTAGCTCCTACAATGAGCAGTTCTTC,CSAIPGGSSYNEQFF
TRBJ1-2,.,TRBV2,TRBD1,TGTGCCAGCAGTGAAACAGGGGGAGCCTATGGCTACACCTTC,CASSETGGAYGYTF
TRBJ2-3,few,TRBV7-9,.,TGTGCCAGCAGTCGGGGGTCTTCCTTAAGCACAGATACGCAGTATTTT,CASSRGSSLSTDTQYF
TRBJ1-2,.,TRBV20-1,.,TGCAGTGCTCCTTGGGACGGTTCTAACTATGGCTACACCTTC,CSAPWDGSNYGYTF
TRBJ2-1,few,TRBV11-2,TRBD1,TGTGCCAGCAGCTTTAAAGGACAGGCTTACTACAATGAGCAGTTCTTC,CASSFKGQAYYNEQFF
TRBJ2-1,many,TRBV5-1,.,TGCGCCAGCAGCTTGGATCCTCAACTCCACTATGCCGGGGCCCCTGTAGCGTCGTACAATGAGCAGTTCTTC,CASSLDPQLHYAGAPVASYNEQFF
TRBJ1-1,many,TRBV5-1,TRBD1,TGCGCCAGCAGCTTGACAGGGGATCCGAACACTGAAGCTTTCTTT,CASSLTGDPNTEAFF
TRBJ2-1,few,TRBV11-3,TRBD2,TGTGCCAGCAGCTTACGGACTAGCGGGAGGCCAAACAATGAGCAGTTCTTC,CASSLRTSGRPNNEQFF
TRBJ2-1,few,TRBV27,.,TGTGCCAGCAGTCCGCCGGAGCTCGGGAACAATGAGCAGTTCTTC,CASSPPELGNNEQFF
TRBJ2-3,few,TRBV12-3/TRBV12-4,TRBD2,TGTGCCAGCAAGCTAGCGGGGGGAGATACGCAGTATTTT,CASKLAGGDTQYF
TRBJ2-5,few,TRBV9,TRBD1,TGTGCCAGCAGCGTACGGACAGGTTTGCAAGAGACCCAGTACTTC,CASSVRTGLQETQYF
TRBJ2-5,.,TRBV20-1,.,TGCAGTGCTAGCGGGATGGAACAAGAGACCCAGTACTTC,CSASGMEQETQYF
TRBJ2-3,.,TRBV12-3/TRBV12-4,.,TGTGCCAGCAGCCCCAGCCGTCGGCACACAGATACGCAGTATTTT,CASSPSRRHTDTQYF
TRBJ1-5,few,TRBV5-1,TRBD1,TGCGCCAGCGACATCCAGGGGCCGACAGGGGGAGATCAGCCCCAGCATTTT,CASDIQGPTGGDQPQHF
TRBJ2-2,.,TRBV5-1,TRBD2,TGCGCCACCTCCGGGACTAGCGGGAGCGGGGCCGGGGAGCTGTTTTTT,CATSGTSGSGAGELFF
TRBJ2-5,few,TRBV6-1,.,TGTGCCAGCAGACTTGGGGTCGGGTACCTGGGGGAGACCCAGTACTTC,CASRLGVGYLGETQYF
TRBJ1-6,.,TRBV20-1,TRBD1,TGCAGTGCTAGACGGGACAGGGGTAATTCACCCCTCCACTTT,CSARRDRGNSPLHF
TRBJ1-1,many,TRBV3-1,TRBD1,TGTGCCAGCAGAAGGGACAGGGCGGTCGCTGAAGCTTTCTTT,CASRRDRAVAEAFF
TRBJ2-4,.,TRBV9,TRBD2,TGTGCCAGCAGCGTTGCGGGGGACCAAAACATTCAGTACTTC,CASSVAGDQNIQYF
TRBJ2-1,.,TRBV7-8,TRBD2,TGTGCCAGCAGCCCTGGACTAGCGGGAGATCGAAGATACAATGAGCAGTTCTTC,CASSPGLAGDRRYNEQFF
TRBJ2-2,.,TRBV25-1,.,TGTGCCAGCAGGGGGGCAGAGCGCTCGAACACCGGGGAGCTGTTTTTT,CASRGAERSNTGELFF
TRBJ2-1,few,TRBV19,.,TGTGCCAGTAGTACGGATGCGGAGACCTACAATGAGCAGTTCTTC,CASSTDAETYNEQFF
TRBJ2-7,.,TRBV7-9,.,TGTGCCAGCAGCCTGGACTTTTCTCCCTACGAGCAGTACTTC,CASSLDFSPYEQYF
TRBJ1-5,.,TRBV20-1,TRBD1,TGCAGTGCTAGCCCCCGACAGGGAATTTCCCTAAATCAGCCCCAGCATTTT,CSASPRQGISLNQPQHF
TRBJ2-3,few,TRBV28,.,TGTGCCAGCAGTTTCTCCCTGGGGATCACAGATACGCAGTATTTT,CASSFSLGITDTQYF
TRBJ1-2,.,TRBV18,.,TGTGCCAGCTCACCCTACAAACAGGAAAGCGGCTACACCTTC,CASSPYKQESGYTF
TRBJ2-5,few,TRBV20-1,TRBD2,TGCAGTGCTAGAGATGATGCGGGAGGGCGGAACCAGTACTTC,CSARDDAGGRNQYF
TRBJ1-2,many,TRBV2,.,TGTGCCAGCACCTTCTCTCGACAGACCCTAGGCTATGGCTACACCTTC,CASTFSRQTLGYGYTF
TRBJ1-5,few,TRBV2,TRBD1,TGTGCCAGCAGGTCACAGGGGGGACGGGGGCAGCCCCAGCATTTT,CASRSQGGRGQPQHF
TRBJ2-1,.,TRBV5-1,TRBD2,TGCGCCAGCAAACTCATAGCGGGAGAGGTCTACAATGAGCAGTTCTTC,CASKLIAGEVYNEQFF